This T cell receptor beta chain was recovered during a study of spatial heterogeneity in lung cancer. Time point in this sample: blood at routine non-recurrence follow-up after resection. The authors sequenced whole RNA from tumor, nontumor lung or frozen PBMC without sorting. TCR cDNA molecules were tagged individually, and each one carried a unique molecular identifier. MiXCR, applied by TCRdb to the 5' RACE reads, yields one record per CDR3 protein. The data show under 150,000 distinct CDR3 sequences, 10% to 11% seen once. The CDR3 contains 15 residues. Trimming pared 1 base from V and 1 base from J, leaving 10 bases between. Germline CDR1 and CDR2: SGHVS and FNYEAQ.

This TCR was recovered from a female donor with early-stage non-small cell lung cancer. Sequencing used PBMCs, obtained at follow-up. This rearrangement joins TRBV7-6 to TRBJ1-1; D is undetermined. CDR3 sequence (DNA): TGTGCCAGCAGCTTAGAGTTCCTGGCGAACACTGAAGCTTTCTTT. Amino acid sequence: CASSLEFLANTEAFF. Full variable domain (rest looked up from reference TRBV7-6 and TRBJ1-1): GAGVSQSPRYKVTKRGQDVALRCDPISGHVSLYWYRQALGQGPEFLTYFNYEAQQDKSGLPNDRFSAERPEGSISTLTIQRTEQRDSAMYRCASSLEFLANTEAFFGQGTRLTVV.